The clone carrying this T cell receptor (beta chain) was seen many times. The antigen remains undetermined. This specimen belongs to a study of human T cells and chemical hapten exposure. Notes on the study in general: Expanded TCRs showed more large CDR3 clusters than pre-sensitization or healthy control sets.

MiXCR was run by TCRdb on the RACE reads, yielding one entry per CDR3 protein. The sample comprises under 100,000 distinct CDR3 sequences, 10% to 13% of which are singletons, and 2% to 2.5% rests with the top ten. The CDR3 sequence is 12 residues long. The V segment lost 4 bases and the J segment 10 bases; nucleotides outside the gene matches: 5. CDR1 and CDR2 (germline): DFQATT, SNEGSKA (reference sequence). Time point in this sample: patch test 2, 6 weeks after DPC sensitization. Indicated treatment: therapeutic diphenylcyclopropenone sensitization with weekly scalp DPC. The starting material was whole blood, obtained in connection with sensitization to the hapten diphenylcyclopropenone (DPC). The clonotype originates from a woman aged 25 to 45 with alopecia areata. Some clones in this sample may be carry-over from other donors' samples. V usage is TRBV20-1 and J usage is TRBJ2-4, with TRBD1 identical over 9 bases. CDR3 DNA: TGCAGTGCTACAGTACAGGGGGCAATTCAGTACTTC. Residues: CSATVQGAIQYF.